The T cell receptor beta chain under discussion was sequenced for a study of blood T cell repertoires in COVID-19. The CDR3 spans 14 residues. The ends were cut back, 6 bases at V and 0 bases at J, with 10 bases in the middle. The V gene's germline CDR1 is WNHNN and CDR2 SYGVQD (reference sequence). The authors' processing: Reference gene primer amplification in the assay estimated nucleated cell counts. Profiling relied on immunoSEQ multiplex PCR, and the TCRdb table lists in-frame clones only, not all of them. V and J calls and clone size follow that table, whereas D and trimming were derived from the DNA. Of under 200,000 clones listed, approximately 82% are singletons.

The source is a woman between 50 and 59 years old who had recovered from COVID-19. Sequenced material: PBMCs or T cells enriched from blood (not recorded which). The chain couples TRBV10-1 to TRBJ2-3; possibly TRBD2 for D (5 bases). CDR3 coding DNA: TGCGCCAGCAGCGACTACACTAGCACAGATACGCAGTATTTT. It specifies CASSDYTSTDTQYF.